The 16 T cell receptor beta chains presented below share a single source sample, sequenced in a study of shared clonotypes between healthy human individuals. Data came from immunoSEQ multiplex PCR; TCRdb stores just in-frame clones and leaves some out. The sample shows around 1,900,000 clones, around 93% of them seen only once. Terminally differentiated effector memory CD45RA+ cells were left out of the naive CD8 fraction, which was CD45RO-negative and positively selected for CCR7. Sequenced input: naive CD8+ T cells from PBMCs. The source of these receptors is a man aged 18 to 29 in good health. Some clones in this sample may be carry-over from other donors' samples.

The V call is TRBV9, the J call TRBJ1-2, with 7 bases aligning to TRBD1. The CDR3 is 18 amino acids. The V and J ends lost 4 bases and 1 base, in that order; junction bases with no gene match: 16. Germline CDR1 and CDR2: SGDLS and YYNGEE. CDR3 loop: CASSPGGDGVGVNYGYTF. The DNA for the CDR3 is TGTGCCAGCAGCCCAGGGGGGGATGGAGTGGGCGTTAACTATGGCTACACCTTC.

J is TRBJ1-5 and V is TRBV7-9; 7 nucleotides line up with TRBD1. Unmatched junction bases numbered 7, after V lost 0 bases and J lost 2 bases. The germline V gene encodes CDR1 SEHNR and CDR2 FQNEAQ (reference sequence). The CDR3 sequence is 17 residues long. In DNA, the CDR3 is TGTGCCAGCAGCTTAGCGCTGAGGGGGCCGGGCAATCAGCCCCAGCATTTT. It specifies CASSLALRGPGNQPQHF.

This chain uses TRBV7-8 with TRBJ2-7; 9 positions agree with TRBD2. CDR1 is SGHVS and CDR2 is FQNEAQ in the germline V gene. Trimming at V came to 2 bases and at J to 3 bases, leaving 5 bases not matched to a gene. This CDR3 has 15 amino acids. CDR3 in DNA: TGTGCCAGCAGCTTAAATAGCGGGAGAAACTACGAGCAGTACTTC. This encodes CASSLNSGRNYEQYF. Looking up the rest from reference TRBV7-8 and TRBJ2-7 gives the full variable domain: GAGVSQSPRYKVAKRGQDVALRCDPISGHVSLFWYQQALGQGPEFLTYFQNEAQLDKSGLPSDRFFAERPEGSVSTLKIQRTQQEDSAVYLCASSLNSGRNYEQYFGPGTRLTVT.

This chain uses TRBV7-9 with TRBJ1-4; D perhaps matches TRBD1 (6 bases). The length of the CDR3 is 14 residues. The germline V gene has CDR1 SEHNR and CDR2 FQNEAQ (reference sequence). The V and J ends lost 5 bases and 5 bases respectively, with 12 bases between them. In nucleotides, the CDR3 is TGTGCCAGCAGCCAGAGACAGGCGAATGAAAAACTGTTTTTT. It encodes CASSQRQANEKLFF.

The J gene is TRBJ2-1, the V gene TRBV6-4, with TRBD2 matching over 13 bases. Germline V gives CDR1 MRHNA, CDR2 SNTAGT. The trim removed 2 bases at V and 8 bases at J, leaving 12 bases unmatched. This CDR3 comprises 18 residues. The CDR3 DNA reads TGTGCCAGCAGTGACCCCCGAAAACTAGCGGGAGGGCCAGATGAGCAGTTCTTC. This sequence encodes CASSDPRKLAGGPDEQFF.

The rearrangement uses TRBV19 and TRBJ2-2, with D unresolved. V gave up 3 bases and J gave up 0 bases, with 8 bases separating them. Germline V lookup: CDR1 LNHDA, CDR2 SQIVND (reference sequence). The CDR3 sequence is 15 residues long. The CDR3 sequence: CASSIISTNTGELFF. In DNA form, the CDR3 reads TGTGCCAGTAGTATTATTAGCACGAACACCGGGGAGCTGTTTTTT.

V gene TRBV10-3 combines with J gene TRBJ2-3, with 7 bases aligning to TRBD2. CDR1 is ENHRY, CDR2 SYGVKD, per germline. The CDR3 is 18 residues long. J lost 0 bases, V lost 2 bases, and 11 bases had no gene match. The CDR3 is CAISEASGVTLSTDTQYF. The CDR3 DNA sequence: TGTGCCATCAGTGAGGCCAGCGGGGTAACCCTCAGCACAGATACGCAGTATTTT.

This clone was recorded once. The chain joins TRBV10-2 to TRBJ2-7; 8 bases map to TRBD1. After removal of 3 bases from V and 6 bases from J, the junction contained 4 bases not matched to a gene. The CDR3 runs to 13 residues. CDR1 and CDR2 (germline): WSHSY, SAAADI. The CDR3 here is CASSDRGPGEQYF. In nucleotides, the CDR3 is TGCGCCAGCAGTGACAGGGGGCCTGGCGAGCAGTACTTC.

V is TRBV6-6 and J is TRBJ2-1; D perhaps matches TRBD1 (5 bases). This CDR3 has 13 amino acids. The V gene's germline CDR1 is MNHNY and CDR2 SVGAGI (reference sequence). The ends were cut back, 2 bases at V and 8 bases at J, with 10 bases in the middle. CDR3: CASSYGRVDEQFF. CDR3 sequence (DNA): TGTGCCAGCAGTTACGGCAGGGTGGATGAGCAGTTCTTC.

In regard to this clone: This specimen includes other DNA sequences encoding the same CDR3. V usage is TRBV5-6 and J usage is TRBJ2-3, with D maybe TRBD2 (5 bases). Germline CDR1 SGHDT, CDR2 YYEEEE. The CDR3 extends over 12 amino acids. V lost 4 bases, J lost 5 bases, and 8 bases lay in between. CDR3 loop: CASSLLGDTQYF. The DNA of the CDR3 is TGTGCCAGCAGCCTACTAGGAGATACGCAGTATTTT.

V and J are TRBV2 and TRBJ1-1; no firm D call. The V and J ends lost 2 bases and 1 base respectively, with 14 bases between them. Looked up from germline, CDR1 is SNHLY and CDR2 is FYNNEI. The CDR3 totals 16 residues. The chain's CDR3 is CASSETTDVWNTEAFF. The DNA for the CDR3 is TGTGCCAGCAGTGAAACCACGGACGTATGGAACACTGAAGCTTTCTTT.

The chain carries TRBV9 and TRBJ2-1, with 7 bases that match TRBD1. The ends lost 2 bases at V and 1 base at J; junction bases unmatched: 3. The CDR3 extends over 15 amino acids. Looked up from germline, CDR1 is SGDLS and CDR2 is YYNGEE. This chain's CDR3 is CASSVATGSYNEQFF. The CDR3 nucleotides are TGTGCCAGCAGCGTGGCGACAGGGTCCTACAATGAGCAGTTCTTC.

The chain carries TRBV4-1 and TRBJ2-7; 9 positions agree with TRBD2. Germline trimming cut 1 base from V and 4 bases from J; bases unmatched to any gene: 11. This CDR3 has 17 amino acids. CDR1 is MGHRA and CDR2 is YSYEKL in the germline V gene. CDR3 nucleotides: TGCGCCAGCAGCCAAGTGCCCAGCGGGAGGAGGTGGTACGAGCAGTACTTC. This codes for CASSQVPSGRRWYEQYF.

This clone was recorded only once. V usage is TRBV21-1 and J usage is TRBJ1-2; the table names TRBD1, a call not compared with the DNA. TRBV21-1 corresponds to a pseudogene. This CDR3 is built from 17 residues. The DNA of the CDR3 is TGTGCCAGCTTGGGTACCCCACTCAGGGGGCTGGTGGGTGGCTACACCTTC. It is translated as CASLGTPLRGLVGGYTF.

The chain combines TRBV27 with TRBJ2-6, with TRBD1 matching 7 bases. Trimming cost V 6 bases and J 0 bases; bases outside gene matches: 11. This CDR3 contains 18 residues. CDR1 is MNHEY and CDR2 is SMNVEV in the germline V gene (reference sequence). This chain's CDR3 is CASSPRGQPGSGANVLTF. The DNA for the CDR3 is TGTGCCAGCAGCCCAAGGGGACAGCCGGGCTCTGGGGCCAACGTCCTGACTTTC.

Of note for this clone: The same CDR3 can be traced to other DNA sequences in this sample. This chain links TRBV19 with TRBJ2-1; TRBD2 agrees at 11 bases. This CDR3 spans 15 amino acids. The germline V gene has CDR1 LNHDA and CDR2 SQIVND (reference sequence). The V gene end was trimmed by 3 bases and the J gene end by 6 bases; junction bases not matched to a gene: 4. Written as DNA, the CDR3 is TGTGCCAGTAGTATTAGCGGGAGGGCCGGCAATGAGCAGTTCTTC. Residues: CASSISGRAGNEQFF.